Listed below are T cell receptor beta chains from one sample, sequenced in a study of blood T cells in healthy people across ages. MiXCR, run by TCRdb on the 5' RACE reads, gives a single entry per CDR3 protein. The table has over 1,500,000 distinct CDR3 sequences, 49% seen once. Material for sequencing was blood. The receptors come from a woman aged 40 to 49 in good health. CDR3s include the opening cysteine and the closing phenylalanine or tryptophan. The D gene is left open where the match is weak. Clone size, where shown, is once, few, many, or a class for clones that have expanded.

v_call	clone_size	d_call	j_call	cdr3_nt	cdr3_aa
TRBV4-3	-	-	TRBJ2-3	TGCGCCAGCAGCCAAGAGGGGTTTAGCACAGATACGCAGTATTTT	CASSQEGFSTDTQYF
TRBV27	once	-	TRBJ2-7	TGTGCCACCCAAGACGCGAGCTCCTACAATGAGCAGTACTTC	CATQDASSYNEQYF
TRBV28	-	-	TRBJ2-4	TGTGCCAGCTCGCATGGGGCGGACCGACGAGCCAAAAACATTCAGTACTTC	CASSHGADRRAKNIQYF
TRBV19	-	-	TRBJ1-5	TGTGCCAGTAGGGAGAGAGGGGTGGGACAGCCCCAGCATTTT	CASRERGVGQPQHF
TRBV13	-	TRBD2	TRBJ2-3	TGTGCCAGCAGCCCTCGAGGGGAAGCGGGGAGCACGCAGTATTTT	CASSPRGEAGSTQYF
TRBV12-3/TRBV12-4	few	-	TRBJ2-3	TGTGCCAGCACAATCGGGGGTAGCACAGATACGCAGTATTTT	CASTIGGSTDTQYF
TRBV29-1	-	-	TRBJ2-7	TGCAGCGTTGACTTTACAGGAAAATCCTACGAGCAGTACTTC	CSVDFTGKSYEQYF
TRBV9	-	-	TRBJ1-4	TGTGCCAGCAGCGTAGGGGCCGTCGGTGAAAAACTGTTTTTT	CASSVGAVGEKLFF
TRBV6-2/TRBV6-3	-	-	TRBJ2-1	TGTGCCAGCAGTTATGATAGGCGGAATGAGCAGTTCTTC	CASSYDRRNEQFF
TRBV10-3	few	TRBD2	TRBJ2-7	TGTGCCATCAGTGCCGGACTAGCGGGGGATTCTCAGTACTTC	CAISAGLAGDSQYF
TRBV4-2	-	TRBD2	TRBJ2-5	TGTGCCAGCAGCCACGGTAGCGGGTCAGGGGAGACCCAGTACTTC	CASSHGSGSGETQYF
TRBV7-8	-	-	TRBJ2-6	TGTGCCAGCGGACTTACGCGGGTCCAGGGAGGTGGGGCCAACGTCCTGACTTTC	CASGLTRVQGGGANVLTF
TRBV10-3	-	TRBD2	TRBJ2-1	TGTGCCACCGAACCGGGGGGGGGCAATGAGCAGTTCTTC	CATEPGGGNEQFF
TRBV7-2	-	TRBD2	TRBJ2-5	TGTGCCAGCAGCCCCGGACTAGTGGGGGGGATACAAGAGACCCAGTACTTC	CASSPGLVGGIQETQYF
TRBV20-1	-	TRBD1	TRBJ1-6	TGCAGTGCTGGGGGACAGGGAGGGTCCTATAATTCACCCCTCCACTTT	CSAGGQGGSYNSPLHF
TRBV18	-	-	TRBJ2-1	TGTGCCAGCTTACCAGGATACGGACAGCGGGACTACAATGAGCAGTTCTTC	CASLPGYGQRDYNEQFF
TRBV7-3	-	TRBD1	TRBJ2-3	TGTGCCAGCAGCTTAAGCGTCGGGACAGGGGAAGATACGCAGTATTTT	CASSLSVGTGEDTQYF
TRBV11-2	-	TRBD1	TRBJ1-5	TGTGCCAGCAGCCGGGGACAGGGGAGTCAGCCCCAGCATTTT	CASSRGQGSQPQHF
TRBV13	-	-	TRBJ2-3	TGTGCCAGCGGAGGGCGGGACCGCCTTAGCACAGATACGCAGTATTTT	CASGGRDRLSTDTQYF
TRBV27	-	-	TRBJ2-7	TGTGCCAGCAGTCCGGGACCATGGGACGAGCAGTACTTC	CASSPGPWDEQYF
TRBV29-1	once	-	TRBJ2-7	TGCAGCGTCGCGGACGGTGACAATGAGCAGTACTTC	CSVADGDNEQYF
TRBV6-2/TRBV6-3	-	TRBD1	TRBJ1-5	TGTGCCAGCAGTACTGGACAGGCCAATCAGCCCCAGCATTTT	CASSTGQANQPQHF
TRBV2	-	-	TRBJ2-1	TGTGCCAGCAGTGAAGGCCAGGCTCTCAACAATGAGCAGTTCTTC	CASSEGQALNNEQFF
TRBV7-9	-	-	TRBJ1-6	TGTGCCAGCAGCTTCCAACAGAATACCTCACCCCTCCACTTT	CASSFQQNTSPLHF
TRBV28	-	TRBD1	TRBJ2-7	TGTGCCAGCAACAGGGGTCTCTACGAGCAGTACTTC	CASNRGLYEQYF
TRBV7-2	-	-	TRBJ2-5	TGTGCCAGCAGCTTGACAGGATACGGGACCCAGTACTTC	CASSLTGYGTQYF
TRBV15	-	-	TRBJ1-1	TGTGCCACCAGCAGAGAGTTGGCGAACACTGAAGCTTTCTTT	CATSRELANTEAFF
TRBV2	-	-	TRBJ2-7	TGTGCCAGCAGGCTTCGACCGACCGGGGGATACGAGCAGTACTTC	CASRLRPTGGYEQYF
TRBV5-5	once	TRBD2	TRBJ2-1	TGTGCCAGCAGCTTGGCCCGCGGGGGGGCCCAGAATGAGCAGTTCTTC	CASSLARGGAQNEQFF
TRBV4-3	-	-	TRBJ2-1	TGCGCCAGCAGCCAAGACACATCGGACTACCGATACAATGAGCAGTTCTTC	CASSQDTSDYRYNEQFF
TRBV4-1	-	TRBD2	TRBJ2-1	TGCGCCAGCAGCCACCCCGGGGGGGCGCGTAGCAATGAGCAGTTCTTC	CASSHPGGARSNEQFF
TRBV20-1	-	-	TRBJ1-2	TGCAGTGCTAGAGATATAAGGGAATCTAACTATGGCTACACCTTC	CSARDIRESNYGYTF
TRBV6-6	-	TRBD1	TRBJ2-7	TGTGCCAGCAGCCGCGGGACAGGGGAGTACGAGCAGTACTTC	CASSRGTGEYEQYF
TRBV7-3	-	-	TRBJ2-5	TGTGCCAGCAGCTTAACTTTTTCCGGGGATTGGGAGACCCAGTACTTC	CASSLTFSGDWETQYF
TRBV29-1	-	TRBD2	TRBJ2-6	TGCAGCGTTGAACCCCCGGGGGGGCGTGGGGCCAACGTCCTGACTTTC	CSVEPPGGRGANVLTF
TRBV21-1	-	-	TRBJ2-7	TGTGCCAGCAGCAAAGTTAAGCTCTACGAGCAGTACTTC	CASSKVKLYEQYF
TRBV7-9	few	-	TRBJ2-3	TGTGCCAGCGACGACTGGCGCACAGATACGCAGTATTTT	CASDDWRTDTQYF
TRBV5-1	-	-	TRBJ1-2	TGCGCCAGCAGCTCGGAAACAGGGACGGGCTATGGCTACACCTTC	CASSSETGTGYGYTF
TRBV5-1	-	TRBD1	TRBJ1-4	TGCGCCAGCAGCTTGTTTGGGGGACAGAATGAAAAACTGTTTTTT	CASSLFGGQNEKLFF
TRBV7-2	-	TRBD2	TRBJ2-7	TGTGCCAGCAGCCCCCGGACTAGTAACTCCTACGAGCAGTACTTC	CASSPRTSNSYEQYF
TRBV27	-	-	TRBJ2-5	TGTGCCAGCAGTTTATCTTGGGGGGCATTAGAGACCCAGTACTTC	CASSLSWGALETQYF
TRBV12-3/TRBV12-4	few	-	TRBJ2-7	TGTGCCAGCGCCCCAGGGGGGGTGGACGAGCAGTACTTC	CASAPGGVDEQYF
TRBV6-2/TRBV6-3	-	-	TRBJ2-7	TGTGCCAGCAGTGACAGGCCCGACGCCGAGCAGTACTTC	CASSDRPDAEQYF
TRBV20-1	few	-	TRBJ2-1	TGCAGTGCTAACCGGTTCGACGGAAGCTACAATGAGCAGTTCTTC	CSANRFDGSYNEQFF
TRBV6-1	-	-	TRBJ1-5	TGTGCCAGCAGTGAATTGCGTCAGCCCCAGCATTTT	CASSELRQPQHF
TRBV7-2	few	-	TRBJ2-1	TGTGCCAGCAGCTTAGAGGAGTGGTCCCCCTACAATGAGCAGTTCTTC	CASSLEEWSPYNEQFF